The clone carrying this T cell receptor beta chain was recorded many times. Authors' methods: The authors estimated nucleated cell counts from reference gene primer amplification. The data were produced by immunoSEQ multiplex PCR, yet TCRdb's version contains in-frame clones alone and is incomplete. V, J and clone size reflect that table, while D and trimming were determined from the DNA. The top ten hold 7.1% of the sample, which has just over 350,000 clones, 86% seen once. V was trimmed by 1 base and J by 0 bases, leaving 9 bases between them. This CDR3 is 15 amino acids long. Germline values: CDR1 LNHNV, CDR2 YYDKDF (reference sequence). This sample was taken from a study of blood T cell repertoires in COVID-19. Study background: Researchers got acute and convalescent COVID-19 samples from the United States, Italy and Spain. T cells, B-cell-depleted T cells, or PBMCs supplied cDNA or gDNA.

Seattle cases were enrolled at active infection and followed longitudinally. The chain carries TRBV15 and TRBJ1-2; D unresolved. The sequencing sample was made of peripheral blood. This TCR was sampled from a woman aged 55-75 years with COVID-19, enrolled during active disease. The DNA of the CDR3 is TGTGCCACCAGCAGAGCCTCGGGAACTAACTATGGCTACACCTTC. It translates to CATSRASGTNYGYTF.